This T cell receptor beta chain was sequenced for a study of response to subunit inactivated influenza vaccine. Study outcomes and limitations: Few additional T cells are recruited per seasonal influenza vaccination, authors suggested.

The germline V gene has CDR1 SEHNR and CDR2 FQNEAQ (reference sequence). This CDR3 spans 13 amino acids. The V segment lost 6 bases and the J segment 5 bases; nucleotides outside the gene matches: 5. As concerns this clonotype: Its cognate antigen is unknown.

MiXCR was run by TCRdb on the RT-PCR reads, yielding one entry per CDR3 protein. The sample consists of hundreds of thousands of distinct CDR3 sequences, approximately 24% of them appearing once. The receptor was isolated from a middle-aged man who received an inactivated influenza vaccine. This specimen was CD4+ T cells sorted from PBMCs, taken roughly 5 days after vaccination. V is TRBV7-9 and J is TRBJ2-5; 8 nucleotides line up with TRBD1. CDR3 protein: CASSRDRSETQYF. CDR3 in DNA: TGTGCCAGCAGTCGGGACAGGTCTGAGACCCAGTACTTC.